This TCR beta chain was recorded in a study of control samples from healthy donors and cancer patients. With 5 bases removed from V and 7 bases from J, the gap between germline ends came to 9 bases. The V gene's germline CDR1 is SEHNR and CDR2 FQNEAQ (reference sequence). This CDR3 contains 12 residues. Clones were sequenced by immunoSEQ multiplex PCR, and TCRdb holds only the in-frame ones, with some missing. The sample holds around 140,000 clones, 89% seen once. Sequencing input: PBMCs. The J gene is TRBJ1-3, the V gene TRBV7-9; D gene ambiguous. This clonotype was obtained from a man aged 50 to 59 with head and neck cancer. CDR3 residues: CASSLERNTIYF. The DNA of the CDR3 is TGTGCCAGCAGCCTGGAACGGAACACCATATATTTT. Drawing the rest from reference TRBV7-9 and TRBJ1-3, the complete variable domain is DTGVSQNPRHKITKRGQNVTFRCDPISEHNRLYWYRQTLGQGPEFLTYFQNEAQLEKSRLLSDRFSAERPKGSFSTLEIQRTEQGDSAMYLCASSLERNTIYFGEGSWLTVV.